The 2 T cell receptor beta chains in this list originate from one sample, sequenced in a study of somatic mutations in cytotoxic T cells in rheumatoid arthritis. The repertoire was sequenced with immunoSEQ multiplex PCR; TCRdb's copy has only in-frame clones and lacks some. Altogether 11,000 to 15,000 clones are present, 75% to 95% being singletons, with the ten largest covering roughly 18%. The sequencing sample was made of CD4+ T cells sorted from blood. The origin of the receptors is a man aged 70-80 years with rheumatoid arthritis.

This sequence joins TRBV6-5 and TRBJ2-7, with TRBD1 identical over 10 bases. The CDR3 extends over 15 amino acids. Germline V gene sequence: CDR1 MNHEY, CDR2 SVGAGI. V lost 6 bases, J lost 6 bases, and 11 bases stayed unmatched. The CDR3 DNA is TGTGCCAGCAGCCTTACCGGGACAGGGGTTAGCGAGCAGTACTTC. The encoded protein is CASSLTGTGVSEQYF.

In nucleotides, the CDR3 is TGTGCCAGCAGCTTAGTGGCAGGGGGCGAGGATACGCAGTATTTT. It specifies CASSLVAGGEDTQYF. The chain carries TRBV7-9 and TRBJ2-3; 8 bases map to TRBD1. V lost 1 base to trimming and J lost 6 bases; unmatched junction nucleotides: 6. Germline-derived CDR1 and CDR2 are SEHNR and FQNEAQ (reference sequence). The CDR3 has 15 amino acids.